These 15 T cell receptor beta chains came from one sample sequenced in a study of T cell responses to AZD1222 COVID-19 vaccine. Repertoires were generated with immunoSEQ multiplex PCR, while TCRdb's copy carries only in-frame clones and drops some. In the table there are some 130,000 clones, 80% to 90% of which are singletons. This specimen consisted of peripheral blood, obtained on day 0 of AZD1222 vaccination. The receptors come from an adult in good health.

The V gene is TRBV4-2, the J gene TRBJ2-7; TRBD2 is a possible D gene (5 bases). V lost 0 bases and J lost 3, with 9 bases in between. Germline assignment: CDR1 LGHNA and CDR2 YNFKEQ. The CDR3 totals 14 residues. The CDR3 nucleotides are TGTGCCAGCAGCCAAGAGCTGGGGAGCTACGAGCAGTACTTC. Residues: CASSQELGSYEQYF.

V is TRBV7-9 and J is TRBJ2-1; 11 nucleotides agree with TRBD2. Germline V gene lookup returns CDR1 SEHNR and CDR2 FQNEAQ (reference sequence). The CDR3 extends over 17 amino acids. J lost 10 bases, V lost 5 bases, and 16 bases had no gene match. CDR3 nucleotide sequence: TGTGCCAGCAGCCGCCTAAGGGGTAGCGGGGGGGCGTGGGAGCAGTTCTTC. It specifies CASSRLRGSGGAWEQFF.

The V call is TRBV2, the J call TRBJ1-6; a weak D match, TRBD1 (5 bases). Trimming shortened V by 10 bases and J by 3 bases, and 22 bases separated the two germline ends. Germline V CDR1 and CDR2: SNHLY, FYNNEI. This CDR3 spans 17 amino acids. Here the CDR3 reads CATQPGPTSSYNSPLHF. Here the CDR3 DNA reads TGTGCCACCCAACCGGGACCGACCTCCAGCTATAATTCACCCCTCCACTTT.

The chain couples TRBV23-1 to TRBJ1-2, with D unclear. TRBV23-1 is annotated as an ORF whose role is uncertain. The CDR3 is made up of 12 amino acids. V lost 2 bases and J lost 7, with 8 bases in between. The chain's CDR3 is CASSQRAFGYTF. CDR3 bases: TGCGCCAGCAGTCAAAGGGCCTTTGGCTACACCTTC.

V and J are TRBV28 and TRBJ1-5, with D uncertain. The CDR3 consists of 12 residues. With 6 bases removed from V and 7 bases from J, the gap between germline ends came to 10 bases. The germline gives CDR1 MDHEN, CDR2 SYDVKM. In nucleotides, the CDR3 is TGTGCCAGCAGATCCAGGTCCCAGCCCCAGCATTTT. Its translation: CASRSRSQPQHF.

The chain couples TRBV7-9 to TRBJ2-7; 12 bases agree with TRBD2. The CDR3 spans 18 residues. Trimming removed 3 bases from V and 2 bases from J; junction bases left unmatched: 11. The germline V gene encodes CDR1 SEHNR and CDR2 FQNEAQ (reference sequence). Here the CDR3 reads CASSFDWGLAGGPYEQYF. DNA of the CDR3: TGTGCCAGCAGCTTTGATTGGGGCCTAGCGGGAGGGCCCTACGAGCAGTACTTC.

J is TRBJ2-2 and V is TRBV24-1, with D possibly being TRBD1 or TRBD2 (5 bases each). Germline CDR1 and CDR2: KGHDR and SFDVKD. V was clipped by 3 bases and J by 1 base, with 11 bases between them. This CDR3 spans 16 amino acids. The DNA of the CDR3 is TGTGCCACCAGTGATCCGGGACCAGAGAACACCGGGGAGCTGTTTTTT. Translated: CATSDPGPENTGELFF.

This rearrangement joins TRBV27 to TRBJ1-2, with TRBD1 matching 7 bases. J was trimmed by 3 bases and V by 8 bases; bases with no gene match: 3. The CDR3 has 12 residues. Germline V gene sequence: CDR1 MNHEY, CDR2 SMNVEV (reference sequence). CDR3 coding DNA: TGTGCCAGCGGGACAGCCTACTATGGCTACACCTTC. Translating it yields CASGTAYYGYTF.

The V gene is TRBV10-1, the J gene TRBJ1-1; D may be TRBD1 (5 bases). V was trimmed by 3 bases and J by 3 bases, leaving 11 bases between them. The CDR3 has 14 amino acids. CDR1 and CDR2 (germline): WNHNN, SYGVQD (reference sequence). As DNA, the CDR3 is TGCGCCAGCAGTGAAGCAGGGATGGACACTGAAGCTTTCTTT. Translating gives CASSEAGMDTEAFF.

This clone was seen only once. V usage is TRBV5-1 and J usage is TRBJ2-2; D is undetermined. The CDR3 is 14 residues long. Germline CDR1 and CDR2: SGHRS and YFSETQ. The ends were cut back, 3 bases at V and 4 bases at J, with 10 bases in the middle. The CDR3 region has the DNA TGCGCCAGCAGCTACCCATATAGCACCGGGGAGCTGTTTTTT. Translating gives CASSYPYSTGELFF.

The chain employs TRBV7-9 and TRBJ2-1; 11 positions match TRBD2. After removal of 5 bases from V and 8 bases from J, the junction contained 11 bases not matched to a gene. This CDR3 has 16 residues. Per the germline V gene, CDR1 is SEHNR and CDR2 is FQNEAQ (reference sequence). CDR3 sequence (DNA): TGTGCCAGCAGCCCGATACTAGCGGGAGACCATGATGAGCAGTTCTTC. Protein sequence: CASSPILAGDHDEQFF.

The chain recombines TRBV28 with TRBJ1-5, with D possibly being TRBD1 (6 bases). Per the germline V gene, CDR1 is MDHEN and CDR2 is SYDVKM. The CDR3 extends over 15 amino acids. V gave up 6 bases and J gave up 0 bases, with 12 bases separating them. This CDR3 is CASSIQGYSNQPQHF. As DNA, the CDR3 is TGTGCCAGCAGCATACAGGGTTATAGCAATCAGCCCCAGCATTTT.

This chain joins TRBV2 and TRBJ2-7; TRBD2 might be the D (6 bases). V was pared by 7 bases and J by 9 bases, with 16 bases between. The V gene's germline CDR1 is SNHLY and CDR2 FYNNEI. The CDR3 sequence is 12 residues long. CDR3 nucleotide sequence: TGTGCCAGCAACCCGGGACTCGGCGGGCAGTACTTC. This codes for CASNPGLGGQYF.

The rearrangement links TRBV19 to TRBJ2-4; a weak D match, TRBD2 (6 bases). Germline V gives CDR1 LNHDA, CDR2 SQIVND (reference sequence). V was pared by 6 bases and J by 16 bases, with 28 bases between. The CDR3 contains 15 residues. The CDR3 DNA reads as TGTGCCAGTAGCGAATTGGGAGGTACACCTGGAAAAAGTTACTTC. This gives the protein CASSELGGTPGKSYF.

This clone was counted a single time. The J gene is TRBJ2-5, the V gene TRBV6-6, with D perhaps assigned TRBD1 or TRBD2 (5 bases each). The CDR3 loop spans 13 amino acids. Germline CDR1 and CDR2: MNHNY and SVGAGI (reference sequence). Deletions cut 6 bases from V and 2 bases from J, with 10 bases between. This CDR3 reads CASRRDPQETQYF. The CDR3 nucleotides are TGTGCCAGCAGGAGGGACCCACAAGAGACCCAGTACTTC.